This TCR beta chain emerged from a study of intratumoral heterogeneity in liver cancer. Turning to the overall study: Across the full 14-patient cohort, most patients were male and a median age of roughly 69 years was recorded. To examine intratumor heterogeneity, the study integrated RNA-seq, DNA sequencing, TCR-seq and SNP array data obtained from multiple regions of hepatocellular carcinoma specimens. A total of some 70 multiregional samples from 15 or so HCC patients, consisting of approximately 51 tumoral and around 20 adjacent nontumoral regions, were included in the overall cohort.

Beyond this particular receptor, the publication reports: In every sequenced patient, tumor region b showed significantly fewer unique T-cell clonal expansions than tumor region a. According to the report, TCR sequencing confirmed the RNA-seq-based estimates of regional differences in tumor-infiltrating lymphocyte burden. Overall T cell clonality did not differ significantly between tumor regions within either sequenced patient. The authors noted a relatively low number of patients and under-sampled tumor-infiltrating lymphocyte representation as limitations.

In the case of this clone: Its antigen specificity is not known. Base-call qualities are not available, and no considerably larger clone is one nucleotide away.

The CDR3 goes from the cysteine to the phenylalanine over 15 residues. The only DNA kept is the CDR3, 45 bases in frame from the first base. V loses 1 base at its end and J loses 7 bases; junction bases beyond the gene matches: 5. Based on the germline V gene, the CDR1 and CDR2 sequences are SGHTA and FQGNSA. TCR beta chain CDR3 regions were sequenced from genomic DNA using the immunoSEQ assay. Primers annealing to V and J segments amplified rearranged VDJ segments. The paper's data handling went like this. Clonality and richness metrics were computed with the ImmunoSeq Analyzer software. Clones with differential abundance between regions were identified with Fisher's exact test combined with a beta-binomial method for additional stringency. This is the immuneACCESS table as TCRdb keeps it, with only in-frame sequences that have V and J called. A part of the clones is gone; compared with another copy, unresolved V genes explain less than half, and the rest is unexplained. V and J calls and clone size are as listed in that table; D and trimming were resolved from the DNA. This sample gives under 4,500 clones in total; roughly half of them show up just once. More than 25% of the sample is held by the ten biggest clonotypes.

Samples labelled H came from distinct, geographically separated regions of the hepatocellular carcinoma nodule. Early-stage hepatocellular carcinoma was present in all patients, and no therapy was administered to any patient before surgical resection. The sampled areas showed no macroscopic signs of necrosis or hemorrhage. In two patients, TCR sequencing (ImmunoSeq) was performed on multiple regions. Each frozen resection tissue sample was taken at least 1 cm away from every other sample. The DNeasy blood and tissue kit was used to extract genomic DNA from bulk tissue. Recombination joined TRBV7-2 with TRBJ2-7, with 12 bases in between that match TRBD2. The material sequenced was tumor tissue, taken before any cancer treatment. The TCR sequence derives from a man between 65 and 80 years old with hepatocellular carcinoma. The nucleotide sequence is given as TGTGCCAGCAGCTTAGGGCTAGCGGGGGGGCGGGAGCAGTACTTC. Translated, this is CASSLGLAGGREQYF. The CDR3 plus the reference TRBV7-2 and TRBJ2-7 genes for the other parts give the full variable domain: GAGVSQSPSNKVTEKGKDVELRCDPISGHTALYWYRQSLGQGLEFLIYFQGNSAPDKSGLPSDRFSAERTGGSVSTLTIQRTQQEDSAVYLCASSLGLAGGREQYFGPGTRLTVT.